This entry is about one T cell receptor (beta chain). Profiling relied on immunoSEQ multiplex PCR, and the TCRdb table lists in-frame clones only, not all of them. The top ten clones hold approximately 24% of a sample with around 700,000 clones, 92% of them seen once. This record comes from a study of shared clonotypes between healthy human individuals. CDR3 length: 13 residues. CDR1 is SGDLS, CDR2 YYNGEE, per germline. The V end was cut by 0 bases, the J end by 5 bases, with 8 bases between. Naive CD8 cells lacked CD45RO and underwent positive selection for CCR7, leaving out terminally differentiated effector memory CD45RA+ cells.

Sample: naive CD8+ T cells sorted from blood. This receptor was taken from a young man in good health. This chain uses TRBV9 with TRBJ1-2; D gene ambiguous. DNA for the CDR3: TGTGCCAGCAGCGTAGCCGAAGGTTATGGCTACACCTTC. Translated: CASSVAEGYGYTF.